This T cell receptor beta chain comes out of a study of vaccination effects on CD4 cells after COVID-19. General study results and limits: Only 1 of 255 vaccine-induced clones from healthy vaccinees cross-reacted with common cold coronaviruses.

V was cut by 1 base and J by 1 base, with 5 bases left in between. CDR3 length: 14 amino acids. Looked up from germline, CDR1 is LGHDT and CDR2 is YNNKEL (reference sequence). The method was immunoSEQ multiplex PCR; TCRdb's version includes in-frame clones alone and lacks a portion of them. This sample yields about 59,000 clones, of which under 80% are seen a single time; 1.5% to 2% belongs to the top ten. With the ViraFEST assay, the study expanded antigen-specific CD4+ T cells using viral peptide pools, then sequenced them. With more than nine days of culture completed, CD4+ T cells were isolated. As their vaccination, participants received two doses of either BNT162b2 or mRNA-1273. The authors exchanged half the medium for IL-2 medium on days 3 and 7. Turning to this clone: Its target is not known.

The chain uses TRBV3-1 (or the pseudogene TRBV3-2) and TRBJ1-3, with D unresolved. The sample consisted of CD4+ T cells from PBMCs cultured with HCoV-OC43 spike peptides, taken after COVID-19 vaccination. The subset was: HCoV-OC43 spike overlapping peptide pool stimulation. The sequence was collected from a human donor who received a COVID-19 vaccine. The CDR3 sequence: CASSQAGSGNTIYF. For the CDR3, the DNA is TGTGCCAGCAGCCAAGCCGGGTCTGGAAACACCATATATTTT.